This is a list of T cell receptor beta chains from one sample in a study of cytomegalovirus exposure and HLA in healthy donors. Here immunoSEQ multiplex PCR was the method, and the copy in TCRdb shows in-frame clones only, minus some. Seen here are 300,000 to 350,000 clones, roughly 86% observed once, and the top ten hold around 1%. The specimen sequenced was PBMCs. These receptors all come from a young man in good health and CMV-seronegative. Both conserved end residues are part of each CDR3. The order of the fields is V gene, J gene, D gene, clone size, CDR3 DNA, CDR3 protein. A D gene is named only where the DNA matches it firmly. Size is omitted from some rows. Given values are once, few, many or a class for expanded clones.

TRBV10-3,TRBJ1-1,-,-,TGTGCCATCAGTGAGTCGACAGGCCGCGCTGAAGCTTTCTTT,CAISESTGRAEAFF
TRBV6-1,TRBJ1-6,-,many,TGTGCCAGCACGGGACAAGATAATTCACCCCTCCACTTT,CASTGQDNSPLHF
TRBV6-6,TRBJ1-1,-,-,TGTGCCAGCAGTTACTCGATAAACGGGAACACTGAAGCTTTCTTT,CASSYSINGNTEAFF
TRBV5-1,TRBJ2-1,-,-,TGCGCCAGCAGCCCGGGGGACCGCAACTCCTACAATGAGCAGTTCTTC,CASSPGDRNSYNEQFF
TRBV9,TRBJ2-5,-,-,TGTGCCAGCAGCCCCCCGGGGGTCGAGACCCAGTACTTC,CASSPPGVETQYF
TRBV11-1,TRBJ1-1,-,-,TGTGCCAGCAGCGGGAGGGAGGCTGAAGCTTTCTTT,CASSGREAEAFF
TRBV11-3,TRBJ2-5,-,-,TGTGCCAGCAGTCGGGGGGCCCAAGAGACCCAGTACTTC,CASSRGAQETQYF
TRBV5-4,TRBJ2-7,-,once,TGTGCCAGCAGGGAGGGCTCAAGCTCCTACGAGCAGTACTTC,CASREGSSSYEQYF
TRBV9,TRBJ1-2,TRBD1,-,TGTGCCAGCAGCGTCGCGACAGGGTACTATGGCTACACCTTC,CASSVATGYYGYTF
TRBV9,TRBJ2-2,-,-,TGTGCCAGCAGCCCCCGGACAAGTACCGGGGAGCTGTTTTTT,CASSPRTSTGELFF
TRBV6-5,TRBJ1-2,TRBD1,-,TGTGCCAGCAGTTACTCGGGGGCAGGGGGTAACTATGGCTACACCTTC,CASSYSGAGGNYGYTF
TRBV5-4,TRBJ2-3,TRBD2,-,TGTGCCAGCAGCTTGGGGGCTAGCGGGGCTCCAGATACGCAGTATTTT,CASSLGASGAPDTQYF
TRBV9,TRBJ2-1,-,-,TGTGCCAGCAGCCCACAGCTAAACTCCTACAATGAGCAGTTCTTC,CASSPQLNSYNEQFF
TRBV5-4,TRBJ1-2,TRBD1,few,TGTGCCAGCAGCTCCAGGGACAGGTACTCTAACTATGGCTACACCTTC,CASSSRDRYSNYGYTF
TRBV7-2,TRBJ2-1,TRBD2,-,TGTGCCAGCAGGGGGACTAGCGGGGTCTACAATGAGCAGTTCTTC,CASRGTSGVYNEQFF
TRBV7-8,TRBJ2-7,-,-,TGTGCCACCCCAGGGCTTACCTACGAGCAGTACTTC,CATPGLTYEQYF
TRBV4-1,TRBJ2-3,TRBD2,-,TGCGCCAGCAGCCTGCGACTAGCGGGGGACACAGATACGCAGTATTTT,CASSLRLAGDTDTQYF
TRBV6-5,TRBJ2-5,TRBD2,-,TGTGCCAGCAGTAGACTAGCGGTGTACCAAGAGACCCAGTACTTC,CASSRLAVYQETQYF